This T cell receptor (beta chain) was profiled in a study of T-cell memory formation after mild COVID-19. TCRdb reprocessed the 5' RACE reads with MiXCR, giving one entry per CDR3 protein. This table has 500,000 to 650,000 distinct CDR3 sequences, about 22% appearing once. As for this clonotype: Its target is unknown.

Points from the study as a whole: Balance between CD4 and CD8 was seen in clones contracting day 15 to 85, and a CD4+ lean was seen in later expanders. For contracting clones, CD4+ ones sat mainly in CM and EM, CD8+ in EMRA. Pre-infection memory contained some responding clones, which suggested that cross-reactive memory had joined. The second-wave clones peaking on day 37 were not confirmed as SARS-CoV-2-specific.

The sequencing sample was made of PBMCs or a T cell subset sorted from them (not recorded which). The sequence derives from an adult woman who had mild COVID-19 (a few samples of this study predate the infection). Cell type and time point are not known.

The CDR3 DNA sequence: TGTGCCAGCAGCTTAGAACCTTCTTGGACTGAAGCTTTCTTT. This codes for CASSLEPSWTEAFF. The chain carries TRBV7-8 and TRBJ1-1; D remains ambiguous. Germline values: CDR1 SGHVS, CDR2 FQNEAQ. Trimming stripped 1 base from V and 5 bases from J, with 11 bases between. The CDR3 has 14 amino acids.